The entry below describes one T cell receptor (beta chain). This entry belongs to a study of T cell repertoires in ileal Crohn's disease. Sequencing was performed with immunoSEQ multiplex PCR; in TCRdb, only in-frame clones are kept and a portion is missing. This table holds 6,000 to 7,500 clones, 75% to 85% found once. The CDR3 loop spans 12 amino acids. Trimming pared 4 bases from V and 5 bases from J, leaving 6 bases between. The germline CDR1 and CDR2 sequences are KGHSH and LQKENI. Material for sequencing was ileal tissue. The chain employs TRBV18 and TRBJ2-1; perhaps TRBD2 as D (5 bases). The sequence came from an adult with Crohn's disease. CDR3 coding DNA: TGTGCCAGCTCACTGGAGGACAATGAGCAGTTCTTC. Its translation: CASSLEDNEQFF.